The 13 T cell receptor beta chains presented below share a single source sample, sequenced in a study of technical replicates of blood from a few donors. Here immunoSEQ multiplex PCR was the method, and the copy in TCRdb shows in-frame clones only, minus some. The sample has tens of thousands of clones, 94% seen once. The sample taken for sequencing was T cells isolated from PBMCs. The receptors were gathered from a human donor in good health.

The chain has TRBV30 and TRBJ2-3, with 8 bases identical to TRBD2. The CDR3 runs to 14 residues. Germline CDR1 reads GTSNPN; CDR2 reads SVGIG (reference sequence). V lost 5 bases and J lost 0; bases outside the gene matches: 4. This CDR3 is CAWGAGVSTDTQYF. CDR3 nucleotides: TGTGCCTGGGGAGCGGGAGTTAGCACAGATACGCAGTATTTT.

The chain links TRBV19 to TRBJ1-2; 9 bases fit TRBD1. Per germline, CDR1 LNHDA and CDR2 SQIVND (reference sequence). The CDR3 length is 16 residues. J lost 2 bases, V lost 4 bases, and 8 bases had no gene match. The CDR3 reads CASSTPGQGSNYGYTF. CDR3 nucleotide sequence: TGTGCCAGTAGTACCCCGGGACAGGGCTCAAACTATGGCTACACCTTC. The whole variable domain, remainder taken from reference TRBV19 and TRBJ1-2, is DGGITQSPKYLFRKEGQNVTLSCEQNLNHDAMYWYRQDPGQGLRLIYYSQIVNDFQKGDIAEGYSVSREKKESFPLTVTSAQKNPTAFYLCASSTPGQGSNYGYTFGSGTRLTVV.

This chain uses TRBV9 with TRBJ2-1, with 8 bases aligning to TRBD2. Germline lookup yields CDR1 SGDLS and CDR2 YYNGEE. V dropped 0 bases and J dropped 7; count of bases not matched to a gene: 9. The CDR3 consists of 16 residues. The CDR3 DNA sequence: TGTGCCAGCAGCGTAGGTGACGGGAGGGTAGGAAATGAGCAGTTCTTC. Residues: CASSVGDGRVGNEQFF.

J is TRBJ2-1 and V is TRBV28; 7 positions match TRBD2. CDR3 length equals 15 residues. Trimming cost V 3 bases and J 0 bases; bases outside gene matches: 2. Germline CDR1 reads MDHEN; CDR2 reads SYDVKM. In nucleotides, the CDR3 is TGTGCCAGCAGTTTGACTAGCCTCTCCTACAATGAGCAGTTCTTC. Encoded protein: CASSLTSLSYNEQFF.

This clone appeared once. V and J are TRBV29-1 and TRBJ1-2, with 7 bases lining up with TRBD1. The CDR3 loop spans 15 amino acids. V lost 5 bases, J lost 0 bases, and 9 bases stayed unmatched. Germline lookup yields CDR1 SQVTM and CDR2 ANQGSEA. The CDR3 loop is CSVNPGGFPNYGYTF. As DNA, the CDR3 is TGCAGCGTTAATCCAGGGGGGTTCCCTAACTATGGCTACACCTTC.

The chain links TRBV28 to TRBJ1-2, with 10 bases matching TRBD1. Trimming took 4 bases from V and 4 from J; bases not matched to a gene: 9. The V gene's germline CDR1 is MDHEN and CDR2 SYDVKM. There are 16 residues in the CDR3. In DNA, the CDR3 is TGTGCCAGCAGTTCCGCCTTGACAGGGGGCGTCTATGGCTACACCTTC. It yields the protein CASSSALTGGVYGYTF.

This chain uses TRBV6-5 with TRBJ1-5; 8 bases are a match to TRBD1. CDR3 size: 15 residues. J was trimmed by 8 bases and V by 0 bases; bases with no gene match: 6. CDR1 and CDR2 (germline): MNHEY, SVGAGI. The CDR3 loop is CASSYSLTGAKPQHF. The CDR3 bases are TGTGCCAGCAGTTACTCGTTGACAGGGGCCAAGCCCCAGCATTTT.

The CDR3 here is CASSVTAGSTDTQYF. The CDR3 coding sequence is TGTGCCAGCAGCGTAACGGCGGGTAGCACAGATACGCAGTATTTT. The chain employs TRBV9 and TRBJ2-3, with a possible D match to TRBD2 (5 bases). Germline assignment: CDR1 SGDLS and CDR2 YYNGEE. V dropped 1 base and J dropped 0 bases, with 9 bases sitting between them. This CDR3 region has 15 residues.

This clone was seen a single time. The rearrangement uses TRBV28 and TRBJ1-1; 7 bases match TRBD1. The CDR3 runs 17 residues. With V trimmed by 4 bases and J by 2 bases, 13 bases remained unmatched. The germline CDR1 and CDR2 sequences are MDHEN and SYDVKM. In DNA, the CDR3 is TGTGCCAGCAGTTACTCCGGTCAGGGACAGAGAAACACTGAAGCTTTCTTT. As protein: CASSYSGQGQRNTEAFF.

This clone appeared a few times. The chain employs TRBV27 and TRBJ1-2; the D is unclear. V gave up 6 bases and J gave up 7 bases, with 12 bases separating them. CDR1 is MNHEY, CDR2 SMNVEV, per germline (reference sequence). The CDR3 has 12 residues. This CDR3 is CASRAPGGGYTF. The CDR3 DNA is TGTGCCAGCAGGGCCCCAGGTGGTGGCTACACCTTC.

The chain recombines TRBV29-1 with TRBJ2-7; D unclear. Trimming took off 4 bases at V and 4 bases at J, with 5 bases between the two ends. Per the germline V gene, CDR1 is SQVTM and CDR2 is ANQGSEA. The length of the CDR3 is 10 residues. CDR3 residues: CSVVSYEQYF. The CDR3 nucleotides read TGCAGCGTTGTTAGTTACGAGCAGTACTTC.

The rearrangement links TRBV5-1 to TRBJ2-7, with 10 bases aligning to TRBD2. From germline, CDR1 is SGHRS and CDR2 YFSETQ. V was clipped by 6 bases and J by 1 base; unmatched bases: 7. The CDR3 covers 15 residues. CDR3 DNA sequence: TGCGCCAGCACCCCAGGACTAGCGGTATCCTACGAGCAGTACTTC. Translated: CASTPGLAVSYEQYF.

This clone has a single count. The gene calls are TRBV2 and TRBJ2-7; a possible D gene is TRBD2 (6 bases). Germline CDR1 reads SNHLY; CDR2 reads FYNNEI. This CDR3 is 14 amino acids long. Trimming took off 0 bases at V and 5 bases at J, with 11 bases between the two ends. DNA of the CDR3: TGTGCCAGCAGTGAAGCGACCGGGAGACACGAGCAGTACTTC. It encodes CASSEATGRHEQYF. Full variable domain (missing parts from reference TRBV2 and TRBJ2-7): EPEVTQTPSHQVTQMGQEVILRCVPISNHLYFYWYRQILGQKVEFLVSFYNNEISEKSEIFDDQFSVERPDGSNFTLKIRSTKLEDSAMYFCASSEATGRHEQYFGPGTRLTVT.